This T cell receptor beta chain derives from a study of T-cell memory formation after mild COVID-19 (dated by TCRdb to 2020 to 2022). Study-level background: TCR sequence clusters from the two donors were found to be largely donor specific. T-cell clones expanding and contracting after mild COVID-19 in two donors were tracked by longitudinal TCRalpha and TCRbeta repertoire sequencing. Two young, previously healthy adult volunteers made up the cohort, one male and one female. Broader findings and caveats from the paper: Balanced CD4/CD8 phenotypes were observed for clones contracting from day 15 to 85, whereas a bias towards CD4+ was observed for a second wave of clones expanding from day 15 to 37. Contracting CD4+ clones were found mainly in CM and EM memory subsets, while CD8+ clones were enriched in EMRA. Some responding clones were found in pre-infection memory, which suggests that pre-existing cross-reactive memory T cells took part in the SARS-CoV-2 response. SARS-CoV-2 specificity was not confirmed for the second-wave clones peaking on day 37. Only two mild cases were covered by the study, and larger cohorts that include severe cases with pre-infection samples were considered necessary.

Instrument used: Illumina NovaSeq 6000. TCRalpha and TCRbeta cDNA libraries were constructed by 5'RACE with constant-segment primers, with sample barcodes and unique molecular identifiers being introduced. RNA was extracted from every sample with Trizol reagent. Amplification of the libraries took two PCR steps, and the second step added a second sample barcode plus Illumina TruSeq adapters. Sequencing of the libraries was done on an Illumina NovaSeq, producing 2 x 150 bp paired-end reads. Turning to the authors' computational methods: Demultiplexing of reads and collapsing into UMI-guided consensus sequences were performed with migec v1.2.7. With mixcr v2.1.11, UMI consensuses were aligned to TRA and TRB V and J templates and assembled into clonotypes. Expanded or contracted clonotypes were those called significant by both edgeR and NoisET, with noise models trained on biological replicates. For edgeR calls, the thresholds were a false discovery rate-adjusted p below 0.01 and a log2 fold-change of 1. As an exploratory analysis of dynamics, PCA with hierarchical clustering was applied to max-normalized trajectories of the 1000 most abundant clonotypes. Separately sequenced CD4+ and CD8+ repertoires were used to assign a CD4 or CD8 phenotype to each responding clone. The raw public reads went through TCRdb reprocessing: fastp at Q25, MiXCR clone calling, in-frame beta chains kept. Each record represents a unique CDR3 protein, reported with the most common genes and DNA among its rows. These V and J calls derive from TCRdb rather than the authors' analysis. The sample table shows 200,000 to 250,000 distinct CDR3 sequences, and about 17% are seen once. Together, the top ten hold 3.5% of the sample.

Ficoll-Paque density gradient centrifugation was used to isolate PBMCs. The junction shows trimming of 6 bases on V and 4 bases on J, and the gene matches do not reach 4 bases of it. From cysteine to phenylalanine, the CDR3 is 13 amino acids long. The sequence is cut down to CDR3 DNA, 39 bases in frame from base 1. CDR1 and CDR2, per the germline V gene, are SGHDN and FVKESK. Details on this clonotype: The target of this receptor is not known. Qualities for individual bases were not recorded, and no much larger clone is one base off.

This chain is built from TRBV14 and TRBJ1-1, and TRBD1 matches 8 of the central bases. The TCR comes from a man younger than 30 who had mild COVID-19 (a few samples of this study predate the infection). The sample titles of this study are shuffled in the database, so cell type and time point are left out; the donor was told from shared clones. Sequenced input: PBMCs or a T cell subset sorted from them (not recorded which). The DNA reads as follows: TGTGCCAGCAGACAGGGGGGTACCACTGAAGCTTTCTTT. This codes for CASRQGGTTEAFF.